This T cell receptor (beta chain) was sequenced during a study of cytomegalovirus exposure and HLA in healthy donors. At the level of the study: Among 150 million to 200 million T cells, an earlier analysis found approximately 110 million unique TCR beta sequences.

This clone appeared a single time. Its specificity is unknown. Whole-study findings and limits: The study labeled 150 to 200 TCR beta chains cytomegalovirus-associated. The study found most TCR sequences rare, yet found some public TCRs in many donors. Later analysis revealed greater clonal expansion in HLA-associated TCR beta chains than in equally common others.

It was with 60 Vbeta and 13 Jbeta primers that the PCR ran. Repertoires were generated with immunoSEQ multiplex PCR, while TCRdb's copy carries only in-frame clones and drops some. The table lists more than 50,000 clones, less than 90% of them singletons. The CDR3 sequence is 15 residues long. With 0 bases removed from V and 0 bases from J, the gap between germline ends came to 6 bases. Germline values: CDR1 SGHAT, CDR2 FQNNGV. The sequenced sample was PBMCs. The receptor was derived from a female donor in good health and CMV-seronegative. The chain has TRBV11-2 and TRBJ2-1, with D tentatively TRBD1 (5 bases). The CDR3 bases are TGTGCCAGCAGCTTAGAGACAGCCTCCTACAATGAGCAGTTCTTC. Translated, it gives CASSLETASYNEQFF.